This T cell receptor (beta chain) was captured by sequencing in a study of T cells after yellow fever vaccination. Study information: Any fraction with a low cell number was prepared using SMART-Seq v4 Ultra Low Input.

CDR1 and CDR2 from the germline V gene are SEHNR and FQNEAQ (reference sequence). The CDR3 contains 17 residues. Trimming cost V 1 base and J 0 bases, with 16 bases left between them. A remark on this clonotype: Its matching antigen is unknown.

Whole-study findings and limits: Few clonotypes appeared in both CD4 and CD8 compartments. Weaker overall was a secondary response that nonetheless peaked faster, on day 5 versus 15.

TCRdb reanalysed the 5' RACE reads using MiXCR and keeps one entry per CDR3 protein. Of hundreds of thousands of distinct CDR3 sequences detected, less than 15% appear once; the ten largest clones hold 11% to 15%. Sequencing was performed on PBMCs, taken on the day of the yellow fever booster vaccination. The clonotype was recovered from a man aged 25-45 years who received the YFV17D yellow fever vaccine. The V call is TRBV7-9, the J call TRBJ2-7; the D call may be TRBD1 or TRBD2 (5 bases each). The CDR3 DNA reads TGTGCCAGCAGCTTAGTCGCTCCGGGACGAAGCTCCTACGAGCAGTACTTC. It specifies CASSLVAPGRSSYEQYF.